These 21 T cell receptor beta chains were all obtained from the same sample, sequenced in a study of cytomegalovirus exposure and HLA in healthy donors. Amplification used 60 Vbeta primers and 13 Jbeta primers. TCRdb's table, derived via immunoSEQ multiplex PCR, lists solely in-frame clones and lacks some. The sample consists of over 150,000 clones, roughly 80% of them appearing once. The sample was PBMCs. The receptor source for this set is a man aged 45 to 65 in good health and CMV-seropositive.

This chain joins TRBV4-3 and TRBJ1-5, with 9 nucleotides matching TRBD1. Germline trimming cut 5 bases from V and 3 bases from J; bases unmatched to any gene: 5. Germline V gene data show CDR1 as LGHNA and CDR2 as YSLEER. This CDR3 has 15 residues. In nucleotides, the CDR3 is TGCGCCAGCAGCATAGACAGGGGGGTCAATCAGCCCCAGCATTTT. Translated: CASSIDRGVNQPQHF.

In nucleotides, the CDR3 is TGCGCCAGCAGCCAAGAGGACAGCAGCAATCAGCCCCAGCATTTT. It encodes CASSQEDSSNQPQHF. V usage is TRBV4-3 and J usage is TRBJ1-5; D possibly corresponds to TRBD1 (6 bases). Germline loops: CDR1 LGHNA, CDR2 YSLEER. The CDR3 covers 15 residues. V dropped 0 bases and J dropped 1 base, with 7 bases sitting between them.

The chain uses TRBV19 and TRBJ1-2; D not resolved. V lost 11 bases and J lost 4, with 2 bases in between. Germline CDR1 and CDR2: LNHDA and SQIVND (reference sequence). The CDR3 is made up of 8 amino acids. The CDR3 nucleotides are TGTGCCCTCTATGGCTACACCTTC. This gives the protein CALYGYTF.

This clone was observed a single time. The chain links TRBV18 to TRBJ1-5; D is unclear. Germline V gene sequence: CDR1 KGHSH, CDR2 LQKENI. CDR3 length: 16 amino acids. Trimming pared 3 bases from V and 0 bases from J, leaving 12 bases between. DNA for the CDR3: TGTGCCAGCTCACCGTCCGGAGACTATAGCAATCAGCCCCAGCATTTT. It yields the protein CASSPSGDYSNQPQHF.

The chain links TRBV9 to TRBJ1-4; TRBD1 is a possible D gene (5 bases). Deletions cut 1 base from V and 2 bases from J, with 9 bases between. The length of the CDR3 is 15 residues. Germline CDR1 reads SGDLS; CDR2 reads YYNGEE. CDR3 bases: TGTGCCAGCAGCGTAACCAGGGCCACTAATGAAAAACTGTTTTTT. Encoded protein: CASSVTRATNEKLFF.

This clone was observed a handful of times. The V call is TRBV4-3, the J call TRBJ2-7; the match to TRBD1 covers 8 bases. Germline trimming cut 3 bases from V and 5 bases from J; bases unmatched to any gene: 9. This CDR3 spans 15 amino acids. CDR1 and CDR2 (germline): LGHNA, YSLEER. The CDR3 sequence is CASSQANRGVDEQYF. For the CDR3, the DNA is TGCGCCAGCAGCCAGGCGAACAGGGGGGTCGACGAGCAGTACTTC.

This chain joins TRBV7-3 and TRBJ2-6; TRBD1 matches at 7 bases. J was trimmed by 2 bases and V by 8 bases; bases with no gene match: 15. This CDR3 comprises 18 residues. Germline values: CDR1 SGHTA, CDR2 FQGTGA. The CDR3 DNA follows: TGTGCCAGCCGGCCAGGGGGAGTTGTGTCGGCTGGGGCCAACGTCCTGACTTTC. Translating gives CASRPGGVVSAGANVLTF.

V gene TRBV4-3 combines with J gene TRBJ2-1; D is perhaps TRBD2 (5 bases). V lost 0 bases to trimming and J lost 1 base, with 13 bases between them. CDR1 and CDR2 (germline): LGHNA, YSLEER. The CDR3 sequence is 17 residues long. CDR3 sequence reads: CASSQDGGRVSYNEQFF. The CDR3 DNA is TGCGCCAGCAGCCAAGATGGCGGGCGGGTGTCCTACAATGAGCAGTTCTTC.

By sample share, this clone is medium-sized. The DNA for the CDR3 is TGTGCCAGCAGTGAAGAAGGAGTTGGCTCACCCCTCCACTTT. It encodes CASSEEGVGSPLHF. The chain uses TRBV6-4 and TRBJ1-6; D is ambiguous. The CDR3 length is 14 residues. Germline CDR1 reads MRHNA; CDR2 reads SNTAGT. Trimming took 3 bases from V and 10 from J, leaving 13 bases between them.

The V call is TRBV12-5, the J call TRBJ2-3; 13 bases fit TRBD2. Germline V gene data show CDR1 as LGHNT and CDR2 as FRNRAP. V lost 6 bases, J lost 3 bases, and 6 bases stayed unmatched. This CDR3 contains 16 residues. The chain's CDR3 is CASGPGLAGKTDTQYF. CDR3 DNA sequence: TGTGCTAGTGGACCGGGACTAGCGGGGAAAACAGATACGCAGTATTTT.

This clone appeared a few times. The chain is built from TRBV11-1 and TRBJ1-1; 8 positions match TRBD1. From germline, CDR1 is SGHAT and CDR2 FQDESV (reference sequence). This CDR3 has 14 amino acids. With V trimmed by 5 bases and J by 7 bases, 9 bases remained unmatched. The chain's CDR3 is CASSKDRDSLEAFF. CDR3 coding DNA: TGTGCCAGCAGCAAGGACAGGGATAGCCTTGAAGCTTTCTTT. The whole variable domain, remainder taken from reference TRBV11-1 and TRBJ1-1, is EAEVAQSPRYKITEKSQAVAFWCDPISGHATLYWYRQILGQGPELLVQFQDESVVDDSQLPKDRFSAERLKGVDSTLKIQPAELGDSAMYLCASSKDRDSLEAFFGQGTRLTVV.

This clone was detected only once. The genes are TRBV19 and TRBJ1-4, with D perhaps TRBD1 (6 bases). Trimming cost V 4 bases and J 4 bases, with 13 bases left between them. The CDR3 runs to 15 residues. Germline V gene data show CDR1 as LNHDA and CDR2 as SQIVND (reference sequence). The CDR3, as DNA: TGTGCCAGTAGTAACGCAGGGGTTTATAATGAAAAACTGTTTTTT. This codes for CASSNAGVYNEKLFF. The whole variable domain, remainder taken from reference TRBV19 and TRBJ1-4, is DGGITQSPKYLFRKEGQNVTLSCEQNLNHDAMYWYRQDPGQGLRLIYYSQIVNDFQKGDIAEGYSVSREKKESFPLTVTSAQKNPTAFYLCASSNAGVYNEKLFFGSGTQLSVL.

This clone was observed a handful of times. The rearrangement joins TRBV4-3 to TRBJ2-3; 9 bases map to TRBD2. The CDR3 loop spans 16 amino acids. J gave up 6 bases and V 0 bases, and 7 bases lay outside the gene matches. The germline V gene has CDR1 LGHNA and CDR2 YSLEER. The CDR3 bases are TGCGCCAGCAGCCAAGAAGGCGGGGGGGCCGCGGATACGCAGTATTTT. Translation: CASSQEGGGAADTQYF.

The genes are TRBV28 and TRBJ2-7; TRBD1 matches at 7 bases. The CDR3 covers 16 residues. The germline gives CDR1 MDHEN, CDR2 SYDVKM. V dropped 6 bases and J dropped 2; count of bases not matched to a gene: 13. CDR3 DNA: TGTGCCAGCAGATCAGGCCCCCGACAGGGAACCTACGAGCAGTACTTC. Translated: CASRSGPRQGTYEQYF.

J is TRBJ2-1 and V is TRBV5-4; TRBD2 matches at 10 bases. The V and J ends lost 4 bases and 8 bases, in that order; junction bases with no gene match: 12. The CDR3 consists of 16 residues. Germline V gives CDR1 SGHNT, CDR2 YYREEE (reference sequence). The CDR3 nucleotides are TGTGCCAGCAGCCGTAAATTGGGGACTAGCGCCGATGAGCAGTTCTTC. Translating it yields CASSRKLGTSADEQFF.

The chain employs TRBV19 and TRBJ1-5; the match to TRBD1 covers 9 bases. V was clipped by 5 bases and J by 4 bases; unmatched bases: 6. The germline gives CDR1 LNHDA, CDR2 SQIVND (reference sequence). The CDR3 has 15 residues. The CDR3: CASSANRGQNQPQHF. Written as DNA, the CDR3 is TGTGCCAGTAGTGCAAACAGGGGGCAGAATCAGCCCCAGCATTTT.

The chain joins TRBV27 to TRBJ1-6, with 10 bases that match TRBD1. The ends lost 5 bases at V and 8 bases at J; junction bases unmatched: 3. CDR3 size: 14 residues. Germline V gene lookup returns CDR1 MNHEY and CDR2 SMNVEV (reference sequence). The CDR3 region has the DNA TGTGCCAGCAGTGCGACAGGGGGCTATTCACCCCTCCACTTT. It translates to CASSATGGYSPLHF.

This clone is a singleton in its sample. This chain uses TRBV4-3 with TRBJ2-5, with a possible D match to TRBD2 (5 bases). This CDR3 spans 15 amino acids. Trimming took off 1 base at V and 5 bases at J, with 14 bases between the two ends. Germline V gene lookup returns CDR1 LGHNA and CDR2 YSLEER. The DNA for the CDR3 is TGCGCCAGCAGCCAAGCTGGCGGGTCAATGGAGACCCAGTACTTC. This sequence encodes CASSQAGGSMETQYF.

This chain links TRBV28 with TRBJ2-7, with TRBD1 matching 10 bases. The trim removed 3 bases at V and 7 bases at J, leaving 9 bases unmatched. CDR3 length equals 15 residues. Germline CDR1 is MDHEN and CDR2 is SYDVKM. CDR3 sequence (DNA): TGTGCCAGCAGTTTGCGGGACAGGGGATCGGCTGAGCAGTACTTC. This codes for CASSLRDRGSAEQYF.

This clone came up once. V is TRBV4-3 and J is TRBJ2-5; TRBD2 agrees at 10 bases. Germline V gene sequence: CDR1 LGHNA, CDR2 YSLEER. V lost 0 bases to trimming and J lost 4 bases; unmatched junction nucleotides: 11. CDR3 size: 18 residues. In DNA, the CDR3 is TGCGCCAGCAGCCAAGATCGTTGGAGCGGGGGGGGAGGAGAGACCCAGTACTTC. The encoded protein is CASSQDRWSGGGGETQYF.

This clone appeared a few times. The V gene is TRBV28, the J gene TRBJ2-3; D is perhaps TRBD2 (7 bases). The CDR3 runs 13 residues. The germline gives CDR1 MDHEN, CDR2 SYDVKM. V lost 10 bases and J 6 bases, leaving 17 bases between the germline ends. CDR3 sequence: CATKKGGVDTQYF. The CDR3 bases are TGTGCCACCAAAAAAGGGGGGGTCGATACGCAGTATTTT.